This note documents a single T cell receptor beta chain sequence. Its antigen remains unknown. Data came from immunoSEQ multiplex PCR; TCRdb stores just in-frame clones and leaves some out. Of thousands of clones listed, roughly 67% were seen once; the top ten hold roughly a third. The data were taken from a study of coeliac disease. The study's findings and limits: Intraepithelial and lamina propria fractions were not highly pure. According to the authors, this method cannot detect gliadin-specific T cells in an unbiased way. TRB repertoires were largely private, with most amino acid sequences found in only one sample. In active celiac disease, intraepithelial and lamina propria TRB and TRG repertoires were less clonal than controls.

The CDR3 sequence is 15 residues long. J lost 4 bases, V lost 4 bases, and 6 bases had no gene match. Germline V CDR1 and CDR2: SGHNT, YYREEE (reference sequence). The V and J genes are TRBV5-4 and TRBJ2-2, with TRBD2 matching over 8 bases. The sequence was collected from a middle-aged woman. The sample taken for sequencing was intraepithelial lymphocytes from the gut. CDR3 sequence: CASSQGGRITGELFF. DNA for the CDR3: TGTGCCAGCAGCCAGGGCGGGAGGATCACCGGGGAGCTGTTTTTT.